Shown below are 19 T cell receptor beta chains from a single sample sequenced in a study of T cell clones after liver transplantation. The repertoire was sequenced with immunoSEQ multiplex PCR; TCRdb's copy has only in-frame clones and lacks some. This table holds 75,000 to 95,000 clones, 75% to 90% found once. The sequences come from CD4+ T cells from blood, collected at the 22-month timepoint. These receptors were collected from a human patient who received a liver transplant. These T cells may partly come from the graft donor.

V is TRBV5-1 and J is TRBJ2-7, with D tentatively TRBD1 or TRBD2 (5 bases each). CDR3 length equals 12 residues. Germline V gene lookup returns CDR1 SGHRS and CDR2 YFSETQ. V was clipped by 7 bases and J by 6 bases, with 14 bases between them. Written as DNA, the CDR3 is TGCGCCAGCCTTGGGACGCTAGGCGAGCAGTACTTC. Translating it yields CASLGTLGEQYF. The full variable domain, in which reference TRBV5-1 and TRBJ2-7 provide the parts outside the CDR3, is KAGVTQTPRYLIKTRGQQVTLSCSPISGHRSVSWYQQTPGQGLQFLFEYFSETQRNKGNFPGRFSGRQFSNSRSEMNVSTLELGDSALYLCASLGTLGEQYFGPGTRLTVT.

This clone was seen just once. The chain has TRBV6-5 and TRBJ2-7; D gene ambiguous. The CDR3 extends over 12 amino acids. V was trimmed by 6 bases and J by 4 bases, leaving 10 bases between them. Germline assignment: CDR1 MNHEY and CDR2 SVGAGI. The CDR3 spells CASSSLHYEQYF. Here the CDR3 DNA reads TGTGCCAGCAGCAGTCTTCATTACGAGCAGTACTTC.

This clone was recorded only once. The genes are TRBV2 and TRBJ1-4; 10 positions agree with TRBD1. Trimming removed 7 bases from V and 10 bases from J; junction bases left unmatched: 6. The length of the CDR3 is 13 residues. CDR1 and CDR2 (germline): SNHLY, FYNNEI. CDR3 sequence (DNA): TGTGCCAGCACGGGACAGGGGCGAGGAAAACTGTTTTTT. Translation: CASTGQGRGKLFF.

The chain combines TRBV27 with TRBJ1-4; D remains ambiguous. Trimming took off 5 bases at V and 8 bases at J, with 12 bases between the two ends. Germline CDR1 and CDR2: MNHEY and SMNVEV (reference sequence). The CDR3 spans 13 residues. In DNA, the CDR3 is TGTGCCAGCAGTCTCCGACGCAGGGAAAAACTGTTTTTT. It yields the protein CASSLRRREKLFF.

The V and J genes are TRBV11-2 and TRBJ2-7; 9 nucleotides line up with TRBD1. Germline CDR1 reads SGHAT; CDR2 reads FQNNGV. The CDR3 consists of 16 residues. The junction had 11 bases not matched to a gene; V was cut back by 1 base and J by 7 bases. CDR3 loop: CASSLVSTGGLGEQYF. CDR3 bases: TGTGCCAGCAGCTTAGTTAGTACAGGGGGCTTGGGTGAGCAGTACTTC.

Only one count was recorded for this clone. The chain couples TRBV5-1 to TRBJ1-4; D is uncertain. The CDR3 runs to 14 residues. V gave up 4 bases and J gave up 6 bases, with 13 bases separating them. Germline V CDR1 and CDR2: SGHRS, YFSETQ. CDR3 loop: CASSLGMADEKLFF. The DNA for the CDR3 is TGCGCCAGCAGCCTGGGTATGGCGGATGAAAAACTGTTTTTT.

The chain combines TRBV7-3 with TRBJ2-1, with TRBD2 matching 11 bases. Germline V lookup: CDR1 SGHTA, CDR2 FQGTGA. This CDR3 is built from 16 residues. V gave up 5 bases and J gave up 6 bases; unmatched junction bases: 9. CDR3 sequence (DNA): TGTGCCAGCAGCCAGACTAGCGGGATACCTTTCAATGAGCAGTTCTTC. This codes for CASSQTSGIPFNEQFF.

The chain joins TRBV18 to TRBJ2-3, with 7 bases matching TRBD1. Germline assignment: CDR1 KGHSH and CDR2 LQKENI. This CDR3 comprises 14 residues. V trimming: 8 bases; J trimming: 4 bases; junction bases outside the gene matches: 9. The CDR3: CASRTDRAADTQYF. The DNA for the CDR3 is TGTGCCAGCCGGACTGACAGGGCTGCAGATACGCAGTATTTT.

The chain recombines TRBV28 with TRBJ2-5; 11 bases match TRBD1. Germline CDR1 is MDHEN and CDR2 is SYDVKM. CDR3 size: 15 residues. The V and J ends lost 2 bases and 7 bases, in that order; junction bases with no gene match: 6. The CDR3 here is CASSLRTGGPWTQYF. The CDR3 nucleotides read TGTGCCAGCAGTTTAAGGACAGGGGGCCCATGGACCCAGTACTTC.

The chain is built from TRBV19 and TRBJ1-2; possible D gene TRBD1, 5 bases. The CDR3 contains 13 residues. Trimming stripped 8 bases from V and 0 bases from J, with 10 bases between. Germline V lookup: CDR1 LNHDA, CDR2 SQIVND (reference sequence). CDR3 sequence: CASEKTANYGYTF. Here the CDR3 DNA reads TGTGCCAGTGAAAAGACAGCTAACTATGGCTACACCTTC.

This clone was counted once. This rearrangement joins TRBV19 to TRBJ2-7, with D perhaps being TRBD1 or TRBD2 (6 bases each). Germline lookup yields CDR1 LNHDA and CDR2 SQIVND (reference sequence). CDR3 length equals 13 residues. V was trimmed by 7 bases and J by 5 bases, leaving 15 bases between them. CDR3 nucleotide sequence: TGTGCCAGTAAGCCGGAGGGGGTGGACGAGCAGTACTTC. Translating gives CASKPEGVDEQYF.

The rearrangement links TRBV19 to TRBJ2-2, with 10 bases lining up with TRBD2. CDR1 and CDR2 from the germline V gene are LNHDA and SQIVND (reference sequence). J gave up 4 bases and V 4 bases, and 6 bases lay outside the gene matches. CDR3 length: 16 residues. DNA of the CDR3: TGTGCCAGTAGTAGGGAGCGGGGGGGGACCACCGGGGAGCTGTTTTTT. Protein sequence: CASSRERGGTTGELFF.

This clone was found many times. The chain joins TRBV11-2 to TRBJ1-6; D may be TRBD1 (5 bases). Germline-derived CDR1 and CDR2 are SGHAT and FQNNGV. The CDR3 is made up of 15 amino acids. With 1 base removed from V and 9 bases from J, the gap between germline ends came to 13 bases. The CDR3 reads CASSLGQGFRSPLHF. For the CDR3, the DNA is TGTGCCAGCAGCTTAGGCCAGGGTTTTCGTTCACCCCTCCACTTT.

This rearrangement joins TRBV11-2 to TRBJ1-3, with D hard to call. The CDR3 extends over 12 amino acids. Germline values: CDR1 SGHAT, CDR2 FQNNGV. The germline V and J ends were trimmed by 2 bases and 7 bases, with 6 bases remaining between them. The CDR3 region has the DNA TGTGCCAGCAGCTTAAGTAGGAACACCATATATTTT. Residues: CASSLSRNTIYF.

The chain has TRBV25-1 and TRBJ2-3, with 8 nucleotides matching TRBD2. Per the germline V gene, CDR1 is MGHDK and CDR2 is SYGVNS. V shed 2 bases, J shed 3 bases, and the junction held 4 bases outside the gene matches. The CDR3 consists of 15 residues. CDR3 region: CASSEHRGGTDTQYF. CDR3 in DNA: TGTGCCAGCAGTGAACATCGGGGGGGGACAGATACGCAGTATTTT.

The chain links TRBV2 to TRBJ2-7; 9 bases map to TRBD2. In germline, CDR1 is SNHLY, CDR2 FYNNEI. The CDR3 consists of 12 residues. V lost 6 bases to trimming and J lost 6 bases; unmatched junction nucleotides: 3. This chain's CDR3 is CASSAGLAEQYF. As DNA, the CDR3 is TGTGCCAGCAGCGCGGGACTAGCCGAGCAGTACTTC.

The chain joins TRBV18 to TRBJ2-7; 7 bases line up with TRBD2. Per germline, CDR1 KGHSH and CDR2 LQKENI. CDR3 length equals 13 residues. V trimming: 8 bases; J trimming: 2 bases; junction bases outside the gene matches: 6. CDR3 loop: CASGERDAYEQYF. DNA for the CDR3: TGTGCCAGCGGCGAGCGGGACGCCTACGAGCAGTACTTC. Filled out from reference TRBV18 and TRBJ2-7, the complete variable domain reads NAGVMQNPRHLVRRRGQEARLRCSPMKGHSHVYWYRQLPEEGLKFMVYLQKENIIDESGMPKERFSAEFPKEGPSILRIQQVVRGDSAAYFCASGERDAYEQYFGPGTRLTVT.

The rearrangement joins TRBV11-2 to TRBJ2-7; 12 bases are shared with TRBD2. Trimming cost V 1 base and J 4 bases; bases outside gene matches: 2. Germline CDR1 is SGHAT and CDR2 is FQNNGV. The CDR3 runs to 15 residues. CDR3 bases: TGTGCCAGCAGCTTAGGGCTAGCGGGAGGGTACGAGCAGTACTTC. It translates to CASSLGLAGGYEQYF.

V gene TRBV7-3 combines with J gene TRBJ2-3, with D possibly matching TRBD2 (6 bases). The CDR3 sequence is 13 residues long. The V end lost 3 bases, the J end lost 3 bases, and 7 bases lay between the germline ends. Germline-derived CDR1 and CDR2 are SGHTA and FQGTGA. Here the CDR3 DNA reads TGTGCCAGCAGCTTCCGGGGGACAGATACGCAGTATTTT. Residues: CASSFRGTDTQYF.